The 17 T cell receptor beta chains below all came from one sample that was sequenced in a study of breast tumors, draining lymph nodes, adjacent tissues. A single record per CDR3 protein comes from TCRdb applying MiXCR to the multiplex PCR reads. Here the sample spans under 150,000 distinct CDR3 sequences, about 20% being singletons. The lymph nodes were axillary draining lymph nodes from breast cancer patients. Sequencing was performed on axillary lymph node tissue. All receptors come from a female donor with breast cancer. Some clones in this sample may be carry-over from other donors' samples.

In this sample, this clonotype turned up once. This chain joins TRBV20-1 and TRBJ2-7; the match to TRBD1 covers 7 bases. Germline loops: CDR1 DFQATT, CDR2 SNEGSKA (reference sequence). This CDR3 is 14 amino acids long. V dropped 6 bases and J dropped 0; count of bases not matched to a gene: 8. CDR3 region: CSALSTGNSYEQYF. The CDR3, as DNA: TGCAGTGCACTTTCGACAGGGAACTCCTACGAGCAGTACTTC.

This clonotype appeared a few times. The rearrangement joins TRBV6-6 to TRBJ1-5, with 11 bases that match TRBD1. CDR3 size: 17 residues. Per germline, CDR1 MNHNY and CDR2 SVGAGI (reference sequence). J gave up 1 base and V 4 bases, and 6 bases lay outside the gene matches. CDR3 in amino acids: CASSSDRGQWSNQPQHF. CDR3 coding DNA: TGTGCCAGCAGTTCGGACAGGGGGCAGTGGAGCAATCAGCCCCAGCATTTT.

This clonotype was detected ten times or more. The rearrangement joins TRBV10-3 to TRBJ2-2, with TRBD2 as a possible D gene (7 bases). CDR1 is ENHRY, CDR2 SYGVKD, per germline. The CDR3 contains 18 residues. V was cut by 0 bases and J by 5 bases, with 19 bases left in between. In DNA, the CDR3 is TGTGCCATCAGTGAGTCCGGGTTAGGCGCGGGGGCAACCGGGGAGCTGTTTTTT. Translated, it gives CAISESGLGAGATGELFF.

Concerning this clonotype itself: This may stem from a read error, because a much larger clone lies one nucleotide away. The chain uses TRBV25-1 and TRBJ2-1, with D tentatively TRBD1 (6 bases). Looked up from germline, CDR1 is MGHDK and CDR2 is SYGVNS. The CDR3 consists of 14 residues. The CDR3 region is CATTQGSSYNEQLF. CDR3 in DNA: TGTGCCACAACACAGGGAAGCTCCTACAATGAGCAGTTATTC.

This clonotype occurred many times. V is TRBV9 and J is TRBJ2-5, with TRBD2 as a possible D gene (6 bases). The CDR3 totals 14 residues. The V end lost 4 bases, the J end lost 4 bases, and 14 bases lay between the germline ends. In germline, CDR1 is SGDLS, CDR2 YYNGEE. CDR3 residues: CASSTGLGGETQYF. DNA of the CDR3: TGTGCCAGCAGCACGGGACTCGGGGGAGAGACCCAGTACTTC.

A note on this clonotype: This may be a read error: a much more frequent sequence differs by one nucleotide. A read error is likely, as this CDR3 ends without the conserved phenylalanine or tryptophan. CDR3 coding DNA: TGTGCCAGCAGTAAGGGACAGGGAAGATGGGATGGCTACACCCTC. Protein product: CASSKGQGRWDGYTL. The chain recombines TRBV25-1 with TRBJ1-2, with TRBD1 matching 9 bases. Trimming removed 5 bases from V and 6 bases from J; junction bases left unmatched: 10. The CDR3 has 15 residues. Per the germline V gene, CDR1 is MGHDK and CDR2 is SYGVNS.

The genes are TRBV5-4 and TRBJ2-3, with TRBD1 as a possible D gene (5 bases). Germline CDR1 is SGHNT and CDR2 is YYREEE (reference sequence). The CDR3 sequence is 15 residues long. V dropped 5 bases and J dropped 3 bases, with 16 bases sitting between them. CDR3 loop: CASRQDGWGTDTQYF. For the CDR3, the DNA is TGTGCCAGCAGACAGGACGGCTGGGGAACAGATACGCAGTATTTT. Combining the CDR3 with reference TRBV5-4 and TRBJ2-3 gives the whole variable domain ETGVTQSPTHLIKTRGQQVTLRCSSQSGHNTVSWYQQALGQGPQFIFQYYREEENGRGNFPPRFSGLQFPNYSSELNVNALELDDSALYLCASRQDGWGTDTQYFGPGTRLTVL.

This clonotype was detected ten times or more. This chain connects TRBV20-1 to TRBJ2-3, with 7 bases that match TRBD2. This CDR3 region has 15 residues. Germline V CDR1 and CDR2: DFQATT, SNEGSKA (reference sequence). Germline trimming cut 0 bases from V and 3 bases from J; bases unmatched to any gene: 6. CDR3 in amino acids: CSARDRGGRTDTQYF. DNA of the CDR3: TGCAGTGCTAGAGATCGGGGCGGGAGAACAGATACGCAGTATTTT.

This clonotype was counted a single time. A read error may be the cause here, since a much bigger clone is one base away. The chain couples TRBV6-5 to TRBJ1-4, with a possible D match to TRBD1 (5 bases). Germline loops: CDR1 MNHEY, CDR2 SVGAGI. The CDR3 has 14 amino acids. CDR3 coding DNA: TGTGCCGGCAGTGCAACAGGAACTAATGAAAAACTGTTTTTT. Its translation: CAGSATGTNEKLFF.

Remarks on this clonotype: A read error is possible here, since a much larger clone lies one base away. The chain employs TRBV12-5 and TRBJ2-3; D might be TRBD1 or TRBD2, each matching 5 bases. With 6 bases removed from V and 8 bases from J, the gap between germline ends came to 18 bases. The CDR3 length is 14 residues. Germline V lookup: CDR1 LGHNT, CDR2 FRNRAP. CDR3 sequence (DNA): TGTGCTAGTGGGAAGGGACCGGCTTCAGCTACGCAGTATTTT. It specifies CASGKGPASATQYF.

This clonotype has a count of ten or more. The genes are TRBV5-4 and TRBJ2-2, with 14 bases identical to TRBD2. This CDR3 spans 17 amino acids. The germline V gene encodes CDR1 SGHNT and CDR2 YYREEE (reference sequence). V shed 3 bases, J shed 7 bases, and the junction held 8 bases outside the gene matches. The CDR3 protein is CASSSGTSGSGVGELFF. The CDR3 region has the DNA TGTGCCAGCAGCTCCGGGACTAGCGGGAGTGGGGTCGGGGAGCTGTTTTTT.

This clonotype was observed at least ten times. This chain connects TRBV25-1 to TRBJ1-2; D is unresolved. The V end was cut by 7 bases, the J end by 6 bases, with 9 bases between. The CDR3 runs 11 residues. The germline V gene encodes CDR1 MGHDK and CDR2 SYGVNS. CDR3 loop: CASTVGNGYTF. The CDR3, as DNA: TGTGCCAGCACAGTAGGGAATGGCTACACCTTC.

Many counts were recorded for this clonotype. The chain is built from TRBV19 and TRBJ1-3, with D uncertain. The CDR3 is made up of 16 amino acids. CDR1 and CDR2 from the germline V gene are LNHDA and SQIVND (reference sequence). Trimming shortened V by 3 bases and J by 1 base, and 13 bases separated the two germline ends. The CDR3 sequence: CASSIIGSRSGNTIYF. The CDR3 DNA is TGTGCCAGTAGTATTATCGGGTCCAGATCTGGAAACACCATATATTTT.

This clonotype was observed many times. The chain is built from TRBV20-1 and TRBJ2-7; 7 nucleotides line up with TRBD2. This CDR3 is 14 amino acids long. The trim removed 0 bases at V and 4 bases at J, leaving 6 bases unmatched. CDR1 DFQATT and CDR2 SNEGSKA come from the germline V gene (reference sequence). CDR3 in amino acids: CSAREAGAPYEQYF. The CDR3 bases are TGCAGTGCTAGAGAGGCGGGAGCCCCATACGAGCAGTACTTC.

This clonotype was recorded at least ten times. The J gene is TRBJ2-1, the V gene TRBV24-1; weak D call: TRBD1 (6 bases). With 5 bases removed from V and 4 bases from J, the gap between germline ends came to 8 bases. This CDR3 comprises 13 residues. Germline V gene data show CDR1 as KGHDR and CDR2 as SFDVKD. The CDR3 DNA sequence: TGTGCCACCAGTGGACAGGCATACAATGAGCAGTTCTTC. Its protein is CATSGQAYNEQFF.

Note on this clonotype: This may be a read error: a much more frequent sequence differs by one nucleotide. The chain employs TRBV7-8 and TRBJ1-5; 7 bases fit TRBD1. The CDR3 extends over 13 amino acids. Germline V gene lookup returns CDR1 SGHVS and CDR2 FQNEAQ. CDR3 DNA sequence: TGTGTCAGCAGCTCACAGGGGTTTCAGCCCCAGCATTTT. It specifies CVSSSQGFQPQHF.

The table lists this clonotype with many counts. The chain recombines TRBV24-1 with TRBJ2-2; D gene ambiguous. This CDR3 spans 14 amino acids. The germline V and J ends were trimmed by 3 bases and 2 bases, with 6 bases remaining between them. Germline loops: CDR1 KGHDR, CDR2 SFDVKD. The CDR3 bases are TGTGCCACCAGTGATGCGAGAAACACCGGGGAGCTGTTTTTT. It encodes CATSDARNTGELFF.